These T cell receptor beta chains were read from a single sample in a study of neoadjuvant anti-PD-1 for oral cavity cancer. Libraries were prepared by immunoSEQ multiplex PCR; TCRdb keeps only in-frame clonotypes and omits some of them. The repertoire holds 68,000 or so clones, more than 75% seen once, with 3% to 4% in the top ten. The material sequenced was PBMCs, taken after nivolumab (anti-PD-1) treatment. All receptors come from a person between 35 and 79 years old with oral cavity squamous cell carcinoma. The CDR3 runs from the conserved cysteine through the conserved F or W. D genes are given only for firm matches. Size is stated for part of the rows, as once, few or many counts, or as a class when the clone is expanded.

once	TRBJ2-7	.	TRBV1	TGCACCAGCCCCCGGCGGTTGAGCTCCTACGAGCAGTACTTC	CTSPRRLSSYEQYF
.	TRBJ2-3	.	TRBV9	TGTGCCAGCAGCGTGATTGGGGCCAGCACAGATACGCAGTATTTT	CASSVIGASTDTQYF
once	TRBJ2-2	.	TRBV6-1	TGTGCCAGCAGTGAAGGGGGGGTCGGGGAGCTGTTTTTT	CASSEGGVGELFF
few	TRBJ2-7	TRBD2	TRBV6-5	TGTGCCAGCAGTACACTAGCGGGAGTTCGCGAGCAGTACTTC	CASSTLAGVREQYF
.	TRBJ2-3	.	TRBV15	TGTGCCACCAGCAGAGATACACGGGACCTCACAGATACGCAGTATTTT	CATSRDTRDLTDTQYF
few	TRBJ1-3	.	TRBV4-2	TGTGCCAGCAGCCTTAAAGACAGTGGTTCTGGAAACACCATATATTTT	CASSLKDSGSGNTIYF
few	TRBJ2-1	.	TRBV7-8	TGTGCCAGCACGGCTTTAAGGACAGACAATGAGCAGTTCTTC	CASTALRTDNEQFF
few	TRBJ1-1	.	TRBV19	TGTGCCAGTAGTATAAACTCGAACACTGAAGCTTTCTTT	CASSINSNTEAFF
few	TRBJ2-7	.	TRBV7-8	TGTGCCAGCAGCTTCAACGGGTCCCACTACGAGCAGTACTTC	CASSFNGSHYEQYF
once	TRBJ2-7	.	TRBV7-9	TGTGCCAGCAGCCTTTCAACAGGCGAGCAGTACTTC	CASSLSTGEQYF
once	TRBJ2-5	TRBD2	TRBV11-2	TGTGCCAGCAGCTTGCTAGCGGCGTACCAAGAGACCCAGTACTTC	CASSLLAAYQETQYF
.	TRBJ2-1	.	TRBV18	TGTGCCAGCTCACCAGGGGACGGAACGAAGCAGTTCTTC	CASSPGDGTKQFF
.	TRBJ2-6	.	TRBV27	TGTGCCAGCAGTTTAGATGGAGGCTCTGGGGCCAACGTCCTGACTTTC	CASSLDGGSGANVLTF
.	TRBJ1-2	.	TRBV14	TGTGCCAGCAGGAATAGTGGAGATGGCTACACCTTC	CASRNSGDGYTF
.	TRBJ2-1	.	TRBV6-1	TGTGCCAGCAGTGTTGTAGGACAGTACAATGAGCAGTTCTTC	CASSVVGQYNEQFF
.	TRBJ1-5	.	TRBV27	TGTGCCAGCAGTGATACAGGGCGTCAGCCCCAGCATTTT	CASSDTGRQPQHF
once	TRBJ1-1	.	TRBV11-1	TGTGCCAGCAGCCCCGTGCGGGGGAACACTGAAGCTTTCTTT	CASSPVRGNTEAFF
.	TRBJ2-1	TRBD2	TRBV7-3	TGTGCCAGCAGCTTAGGACTAGCGGGTAGCAATGAGCAGTTCTTC	CASSLGLAGSNEQFF
.	TRBJ2-1	TRBD1	TRBV9	TGTGCCAGCAGCGTCGGACAGGGGGGATACAATGAGCAGTTCTTC	CASSVGQGGYNEQFF
.	TRBJ2-1	.	TRBV4-1	TGCGCCAGCAGCCAAGGCGGGATATACAATGAGCAGTTCTTC	CASSQGGIYNEQFF
once	TRBJ2-3	.	TRBV28	TGTGCCAGCAGTTTATTCGGTACGCAGTATTTT	CASSLFGTQYF
.	TRBJ2-3	TRBD2	TRBV5-1	TGCGCCAGCAGCTCCCTAGCGGGAGGAGCAGATACGCAGTATTTT	CASSSLAGGADTQYF
.	TRBJ2-2	TRBD2	TRBV14	TGTGCCAGCAGCCCTCTTCTAGCGGGGCCAGGCGGGGAGCTGTTTTTT	CASSPLLAGPGGELFF
.	TRBJ2-5	.	TRBV6-6	TGTGCCAGCAGTCAGGGGATGGACGCCCAGTACTTC	CASSQGMDAQYF
.	TRBJ1-1	.	TRBV6-5	TGTGCCAGCAGTTACCACCAGGGCAACAGTGAAGCTTTCTTT	CASSYHQGNSEAFF
.	TRBJ2-7	TRBD1	TRBV6-6	TGTGCCAGCAGTAACGACTGGACAGGGAAGTACGAGCAGTACTTC	CASSNDWTGKYEQYF
.	TRBJ2-3	TRBD1	TRBV6-1	TGTGCCAGCAGTGCCGGCAGACAGGGTAGCACAGATACGCAGTATTTT	CASSAGRQGSTDTQYF